This T cell receptor (beta chain) was documented in a study of T cells in Graves' hyperthyroidism and ophthalmopathy. Losses at the gene ends were 6 bases for V and 4 bases for J; bases not matched to a gene: 12. CDR1 and CDR2 (germline): LNHDA, SQIVND (reference sequence). This CDR3 has 17 amino acids. Turning to this clonotype: Its antigen is undetermined.

The study's findings and limits: From stable hyperthyroidism, ophthalmopathy was set apart by a 13 V-J model.

RNA transcripts served as the template for amplifying TCR beta CDR3 regions. TCR CDR3 underwent first-round RT-PCR with the HTBI primer set. TCRdb reprocessed the multiplex PCR reads via MiXCR and lists one record per CDR3 protein. The table shows some 500,000 distinct CDR3 sequences, with about 15% occurring only once. The study left out patients who had uncontrolled infection, other autoimmune disease, pregnancy or lactation. Source material for PBMCs was 10 ml fresh peripheral blood. This sequence joins TRBV19 and TRBJ2-6; 7 bases line up with TRBD1. The sample consisted of blood. This receptor was obtained from a woman younger than 45 with Graves' ophthalmopathy. The CDR3 region has the DNA TGTGCCAGTAGAGAGGGAAAGGGGGCAGCCGGGGCCAACGTCCTGACTTTC. Its translation: CASREGKGAAGANVLTF.